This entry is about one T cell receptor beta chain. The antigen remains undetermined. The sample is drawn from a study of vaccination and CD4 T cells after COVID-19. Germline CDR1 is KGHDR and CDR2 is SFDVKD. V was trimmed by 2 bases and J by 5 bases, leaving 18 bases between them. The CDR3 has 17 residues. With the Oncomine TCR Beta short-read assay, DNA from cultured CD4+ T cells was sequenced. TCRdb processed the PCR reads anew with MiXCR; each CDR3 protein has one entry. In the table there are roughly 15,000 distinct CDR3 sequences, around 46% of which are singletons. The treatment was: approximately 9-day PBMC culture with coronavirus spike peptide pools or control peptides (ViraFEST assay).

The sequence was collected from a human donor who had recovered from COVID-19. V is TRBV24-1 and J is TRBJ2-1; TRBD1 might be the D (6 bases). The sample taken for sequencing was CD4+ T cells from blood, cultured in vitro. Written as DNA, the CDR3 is TGTGCCACCAGTGATTCGGGCAGGGGTCTTGCTCACAATGAGCAGTTCTTC. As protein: CATSDSGRGLAHNEQFF.